The 26 T cell receptor beta chains reported below all come from one sample, sequenced in a study of early T cells in non-severe SARS-CoV-2 infection. TCRdb processed the 5' RACE reads anew with MiXCR; each CDR3 protein has one entry. The repertoire holds tens of thousands of distinct CDR3 sequences, with 5.2% as singletons. Sample: whole blood. The source of these receptors is an adult who was a healthcare worker with PCR-confirmed SARS-CoV-2 infection or an uninfected control (not recorded which).

This clonotype came up a few times. V and J are TRBV3-1 and TRBJ2-7; D not certain. Germline loops: CDR1 LGHDT, CDR2 YNNKEL (reference sequence). With 2 bases removed from V and 2 bases from J, the gap between germline ends came to 7 bases. The CDR3 is 13 amino acids. The CDR3 bases are TGTGCCAGCAGCCAATCTCTAGCCTACGAGCAGTACTTC. Encoded protein: CASSQSLAYEQYF.

There are many counts of this clonotype. This chain uses TRBV28 with TRBJ2-4; D is undetermined. The CDR3 runs 14 residues. V was clipped by 5 bases and J by 0 bases, with 8 bases between them. CDR1 MDHEN and CDR2 SYDVKM come from the germline V gene. The CDR3 reads CASSLPLAKNIQYF. As DNA, the CDR3 is TGTGCCAGCAGTCTACCACTAGCCAAAAACATTCAGTACTTC.

This clonotype was seen ten or more times. This chain uses TRBV10-1 with TRBJ2-1; 7 positions match TRBD1. The germline CDR1 and CDR2 sequences are WNHNN and SYGVQD (reference sequence). The V gene end was trimmed by 5 bases and the J gene end by 10 bases; junction bases not matched to a gene: 14. This CDR3 comprises 15 residues. This CDR3 is CASSPDPGQRREQFF. The CDR3 DNA follows: TGCGCCAGCAGTCCTGACCCGGGACAGCGTAGGGAGCAGTTCTTC.

In this sample, this clonotype turned up many times. V and J are TRBV5-4 and TRBJ2-7; D is possibly TRBD2 (5 bases). With 4 bases removed from V and 1 base from J, the gap between germline ends came to 9 bases. From germline, CDR1 is SGHNT and CDR2 YYREEE (reference sequence). This CDR3 comprises 13 residues. The CDR3 bases are TGTGCCAGCAGCCAGGACTGGTCCTACGAGCAGTACTTC. This sequence encodes CASSQDWSYEQYF.

The chain recombines TRBV20-1 with TRBJ2-7; 10 positions agree with TRBD2. CDR3 size: 13 residues. Trimming took 3 bases from V and 4 from J; bases not matched to a gene: 3. The germline gives CDR1 DFQATT, CDR2 SNEGSKA (reference sequence). This chain's CDR3 is CSASRTSGYEQYF. As DNA, the CDR3 is TGCAGTGCTAGTCGGACTAGCGGTTACGAGCAGTACTTC.

There are a few counts of this clonotype. The chain links TRBV28 to TRBJ2-3; perhaps D is TRBD1 or TRBD2 (5 bases each). Trimming removed 7 bases from V and 1 base from J, with 12 bases in between. CDR3 size: 14 residues. Germline CDR1 MDHEN, CDR2 SYDVKM. The CDR3 sequence: CASTGTPGTDTQYF. The CDR3 DNA reads as TGTGCCAGCACCGGGACCCCCGGCACAGATACGCAGTATTTT. The whole variable domain, filled in from reference TRBV28 and TRBJ2-3, reads DVKVTQSSRYLVKRTGEKVFLECVQDMDHENMFWYRQDPGLGLRLIYFSYDVKMKEKGDIPEGYSVSREKKERFSLILESASTNQTSMYLCASTGTPGTDTQYFGPGTRLTVL.

This clonotype was seen only a few times. The chain links TRBV18 to TRBJ2-2, with D hard to call. V lost 6 bases and J 8 bases, leaving 13 bases between the germline ends. This CDR3 comprises 13 residues. Germline CDR1 and CDR2: KGHSH and LQKENI. The DNA for the CDR3 is TGTGCCAGCTCCCCTGCCCCTCCTGGGGAGCTGTTTTTT. It yields the protein CASSPAPPGELFF. Full variable domain (rest looked up from reference TRBV18 and TRBJ2-2): NAGVMQNPRHLVRRRGQEARLRCSPMKGHSHVYWYRQLPEEGLKFMVYLQKENIIDESGMPKERFSAEFPKEGPSILRIQQVVRGDSAAYFCASSPAPPGELFFGEGSRLTVL.

The chain joins TRBV15 to TRBJ1-1, with 7 positions matching TRBD1. V lost 0 bases to trimming and J lost 5 bases; unmatched junction nucleotides: 15. Looked up from germline, CDR1 is LNHNV and CDR2 is YYDKDF (reference sequence). There are 18 residues in the CDR3. CDR3 nucleotides: TGTGCCACCAGCAGAGATAGCCCCTTCGACAGGGAGAGGACTGAAGCTTTCTTT. Protein product: CATSRDSPFDRERTEAFF.

The V gene is TRBV10-3, the J gene TRBJ1-6; 8 bases map to TRBD1. J gave up 10 bases and V 10 bases, and 12 bases lay outside the gene matches. CDR3 length: 14 amino acids. Looked up from germline, CDR1 is ENHRY and CDR2 is SYGVKD. Written as DNA, the CDR3 is TGTGCCACCGGAAGGACAGGGATTGACTCACCCCTCCACTTT. It yields the protein CATGRTGIDSPLHF.

This clonotype has just a few counts. The chain combines TRBV9 with TRBJ2-1; weak D call: TRBD2 (6 bases). The V and J ends lost 4 bases and 5 bases respectively, with 7 bases between them. Germline loops: CDR1 SGDLS, CDR2 YYNGEE. The CDR3 contains 12 residues. CDR3 bases: TGTGCCAGCAGCTCGGGGGACAATGAGCAGTTCTTC. Translated: CASSSGDNEQFF.

This clonotype was found many times. This rearrangement joins TRBV7-2 to TRBJ2-7; unclear D gene. Trimming stripped 4 bases from V and 4 bases from J, with 14 bases between. The germline V gene has CDR1 SGHTA and CDR2 FQGNSA. The CDR3 sequence is 14 residues long. The CDR3 bases are TGTGCCAGCAGCTCCGACACATTCGGGTACGAGCAGTACTTC. Translation: CASSSDTFGYEQYF.

V usage is TRBV4-1 and J usage is TRBJ2-2; 9 bases fit TRBD2. The CDR3 length is 16 residues. CDR1 and CDR2 (germline): MGHRA, YSYEKL. V dropped 2 bases and J dropped 3; count of bases not matched to a gene: 4. DNA of the CDR3: TGCGCCAGCAGCCAACCCGGGACTAGCCACACCGGGGAGCTGTTTTTT. Encoded protein: CASSQPGTSHTGELFF.

To note about this clonotype: Just one base apart from a much larger clone, this may be a read error. J is TRBJ1-3 and V is TRBV7-2, with TRBD1 identical over 10 bases. The CDR3 length is 15 residues. CDR1 and CDR2 from the germline V gene are SGHTA and FQGNSA. CDR3: CASTRDRGGGNTIHF. As DNA, the CDR3 is TGTGCCAGCACCAGGGACAGGGGAGGTGGAAACACCATACATTTT.

Comments on this clonotype: It is likely a read error, because the conserved phenylalanine at the end of the CDR3 is missing. The rearrangement joins TRBV7-9 to TRBJ1-5; D gene unclear. This CDR3 comprises 14 residues. Trimming took 1 base from V and 1 from J, leaving 5 bases between them. The V gene's germline CDR1 is SEHNR and CDR2 FQNEAQ (reference sequence). In nucleotides, the CDR3 is TGTGCCAGCAGCTTAGTGGGAAGCAATCAGCCCCAGCATATT. Translated, it gives CASSLVGSNQPQHI.

This clonotype was seen ten or more times. V and J are TRBV28 and TRBJ1-3; no reliable D call. Trimming removed 2 bases at V and 0 bases at J, with 8 bases between. This CDR3 spans 15 amino acids. Germline V lookup: CDR1 MDHEN, CDR2 SYDVKM. CDR3 bases: TGTGCCAGCAGTTTAGCCAGGAGCTCTGGAAACACCATATATTTT. It yields the protein CASSLARSSGNTIYF.

In this sample, this clonotype turned up a few times. V usage is TRBV12-3 or TRBV12-4 and J usage is TRBJ2-7; 10 bases are shared with TRBD1. The V segment lost 6 bases and the J segment 1 base; nucleotides outside the gene matches: 6. The CDR3 extends over 15 amino acids. This chain's CDR3 is CASRTGGEGSYEQYF. Here the CDR3 DNA reads TGTGCCAGCAGGACAGGGGGCGAGGGGTCCTACGAGCAGTACTTC.

This clonotype is medium-sized within its sample. This chain connects TRBV28 to TRBJ2-2, with TRBD2 identical over 14 bases. Germline CDR1 is MDHEN and CDR2 is SYDVKM. This CDR3 has 19 residues. Trimming removed 5 bases from V and 3 bases from J; junction bases left unmatched: 11. The CDR3 DNA reads as TGTGCCAGCAGTACGAGCCGACTAGCGGGAGGGCCCTACACCGGGGAGCTGTTTTTT. Its protein is CASSTSRLAGGPYTGELFF.

The V gene is TRBV4-3, the J gene TRBJ2-7; D is unresolved. Trimming pared 0 bases from V and 3 bases from J, leaving 24 bases between. This CDR3 is 19 amino acids long. Germline V gives CDR1 LGHNA, CDR2 YSLEER. CDR3 region: CASSQDLRPRALMGYEQYF. The CDR3 bases are TGCGCCAGCAGCCAAGATCTTCGCCCCCGTGCCTTAATGGGCTACGAGCAGTACTTC.

This clonotype was observed at least ten times. The DNA of the CDR3 is TGCAGCGGGGTCCCACTAGCGGGAGTTTACAATGAGCAGTTCTTC. Its translation is CSGVPLAGVYNEQFF. The chain joins TRBV29-1 to TRBJ2-1, with 11 bases aligning to TRBD2. With 7 bases clipped from V and 4 bases from J, the junction kept 9 bases outside the gene matches. CDR1 SQVTM and CDR2 ANQGSEA come from the germline V gene. There are 15 residues in the CDR3.

The sample holds many counts of this clonotype. The chain carries TRBV7-6 and TRBJ2-7; D is ambiguous. Germline assignment: CDR1 SGHVS and CDR2 FNYEAQ. With 5 bases removed from V and 0 bases from J, the gap between germline ends came to 11 bases. The CDR3 is 14 residues long. CDR3 amino acids: CASSPDPTSYEQYF. CDR3 nucleotides: TGTGCCAGCAGCCCGGACCCGACCTCCTACGAGCAGTACTTC.

This clonotype was picked up a small number of times. The chain carries TRBV12-3 or TRBV12-4 and TRBJ1-3, with a tentative D call TRBD1 (5 bases). V lost 2 bases and J 4 bases, leaving 6 bases between the germline ends. There are 13 residues in the CDR3. The CDR3 reads CASSLKGGNTIYF. The CDR3 DNA reads TGTGCCAGCAGTTTAAAGGGGGGAAACACCATATATTTT.

CDR3 nucleotides: TGCGCCAGCACTATCGGGGGATCGGTCATGAACACTGAAGCTTTCTTT. Translating gives CASTIGGSVMNTEAFF. The V call is TRBV5-1, the J call TRBJ1-1; a possible D gene is TRBD1 (5 bases). The length of the CDR3 is 16 residues. Trimming took 6 bases from V and 0 from J, leaving 18 bases between them. Germline assignment: CDR1 SGHRS and CDR2 YFSETQ.

The chain joins TRBV4-1 to TRBJ1-1; tentative D call: TRBD1 (6 bases). CDR3 length: 17 residues. The V gene lost 1 base and the J gene lost 4 bases, with 19 bases spanning the gap. The germline V gene has CDR1 MGHRA and CDR2 YSYEKL. In nucleotides, the CDR3 is TGCGCCAGCAGCCAAGTTTTTGTCGGAGGGGGGGTCACTGAAGCTTTCTTT. This encodes CASSQVFVGGGVTEAFF.

This clonotype was counted a few times. The V and J genes are TRBV6-5 and TRBJ2-4; 12 bases map to TRBD2. Germline loops: CDR1 MNHEY, CDR2 SVGAGI. Trimming took 6 bases from V and 8 from J; bases not matched to a gene: 5. The CDR3 totals 14 residues. The DNA of the CDR3 is TGTGCCAGCAGGACTAGCGGGAGATCGGACATTCAGTACTTC. Encoded protein: CASRTSGRSDIQYF.

This clonotype showed up many times. This rearrangement joins TRBV6-1 to TRBJ2-2; 8 nucleotides align to TRBD1. This CDR3 has 14 amino acids. J gave up 5 bases and V 10 bases, and 9 bases lay outside the gene matches. The germline CDR1 and CDR2 sequences are MNHNS and SASEGT. The CDR3 region has the DNA TGTGCCATCTCCACAGGGGGTGGAACCGGGGAGCTGTTTTTT. Translating gives CAISTGGGTGELFF.

This clonotype was observed many times. No DNA is shown, since the ends of the CDR3 on it are uncertain; the CDR3 is the one TCRdb lists. The V call is TRBV6-1, the J call TRBJ1-2; the tabulated D call, TRBD1, remains unverified against the DNA. Germline V CDR1 and CDR2: MNHNS, SASEGT. The CDR3 has 16 residues if both end residues are counted. This CDR3 reads CASSEFGPGGTSGYTF.